This TCR beta chain was retrieved from a study of blood T cell repertoires in COVID-19. Looking at the study overall: Researchers got acute and convalescent COVID-19 samples from the United States, Italy and Spain. T cells, B-cell-depleted T cells, or PBMCs supplied cDNA or gDNA.

Participants' reported clinical history set cohort assignment. Germline CDR1 reads SGHRS; CDR2 reads YFSETQ. V lost 4 bases to trimming and J lost 0 bases, with 8 bases between them. This CDR3 is built from 14 residues. TCRdb keeps only in-frame clones here, not all; method: immunoSEQ multiplex PCR. The table records about 270,000 clones, under 95% of them present only once. This receptor was taken from a woman aged 40 to 50 with acute COVID-19. The chain couples TRBV5-1 to TRBJ2-1; D might be TRBD2 (6 bases). The sequenced material came from PBMCs or T cells enriched from blood (not recorded which). CDR3 residues: CASSHSGSYNEQFF. The CDR3, as DNA: TGCGCCAGCAGCCATAGCGGCTCCTACAATGAGCAGTTCTTC.